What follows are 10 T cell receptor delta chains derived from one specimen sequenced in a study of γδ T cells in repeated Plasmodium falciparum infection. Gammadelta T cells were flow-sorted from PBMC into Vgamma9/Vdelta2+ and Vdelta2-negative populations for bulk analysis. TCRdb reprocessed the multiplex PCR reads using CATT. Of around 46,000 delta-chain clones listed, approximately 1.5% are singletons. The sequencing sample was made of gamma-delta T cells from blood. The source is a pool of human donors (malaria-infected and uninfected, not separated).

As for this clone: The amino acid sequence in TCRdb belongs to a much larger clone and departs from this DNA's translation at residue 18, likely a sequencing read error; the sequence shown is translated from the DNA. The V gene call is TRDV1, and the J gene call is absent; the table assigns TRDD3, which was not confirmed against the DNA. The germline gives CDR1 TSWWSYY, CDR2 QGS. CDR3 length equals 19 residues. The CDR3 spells CALGELVVPSLGDSDKLTF. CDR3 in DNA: TGTGCTCTTGGGGAACTAGTCGTTCCTTCGCTGGGGGATTCGGATAAACTCACCTTT.

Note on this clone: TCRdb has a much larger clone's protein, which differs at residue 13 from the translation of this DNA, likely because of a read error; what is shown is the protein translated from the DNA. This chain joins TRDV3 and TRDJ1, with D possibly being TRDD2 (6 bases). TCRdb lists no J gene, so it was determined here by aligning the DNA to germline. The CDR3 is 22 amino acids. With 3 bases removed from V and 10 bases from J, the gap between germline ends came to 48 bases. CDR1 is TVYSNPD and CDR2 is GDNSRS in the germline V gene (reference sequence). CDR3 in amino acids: CAFNHLLPPSVLPNIGGWRLIF. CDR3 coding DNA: TGTGCCTTCAATCACCTTCTTCCTCCGTCGGTACTCCCAAATATCGGAGGTTGGAGACTCATCTTT.

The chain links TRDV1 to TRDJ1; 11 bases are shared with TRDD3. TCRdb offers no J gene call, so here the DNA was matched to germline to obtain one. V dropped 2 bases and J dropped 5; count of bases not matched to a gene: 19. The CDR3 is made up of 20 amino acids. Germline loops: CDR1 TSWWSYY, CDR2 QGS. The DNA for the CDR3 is TGTGCTCTTGGGGAATATCGAGGTCTGTGGGGGATACGCGGGGGGGATAAACTCATCTTT. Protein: CALGEYRGLWGIRGGDKLIF.

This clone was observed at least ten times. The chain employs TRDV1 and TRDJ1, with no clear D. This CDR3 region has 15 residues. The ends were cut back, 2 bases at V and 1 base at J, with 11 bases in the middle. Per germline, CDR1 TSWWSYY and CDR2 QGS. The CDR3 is CALGERKRLTDKLIF. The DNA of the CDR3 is TGTGCTCTTGGGGAAAGGAAGCGTCTCACCGATAAACTCATCTTT.

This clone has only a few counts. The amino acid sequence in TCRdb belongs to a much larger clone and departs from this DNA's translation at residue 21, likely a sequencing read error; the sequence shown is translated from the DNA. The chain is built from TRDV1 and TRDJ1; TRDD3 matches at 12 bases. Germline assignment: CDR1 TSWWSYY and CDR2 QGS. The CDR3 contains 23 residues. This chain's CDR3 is CALGEPAKSRMNWGIPYTDKPIF. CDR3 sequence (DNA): TGTGCTCTTGGGGAGCCGGCTAAGAGCAGAATGAACTGGGGGATACCGTACACCGATAAACCCATCTTT.

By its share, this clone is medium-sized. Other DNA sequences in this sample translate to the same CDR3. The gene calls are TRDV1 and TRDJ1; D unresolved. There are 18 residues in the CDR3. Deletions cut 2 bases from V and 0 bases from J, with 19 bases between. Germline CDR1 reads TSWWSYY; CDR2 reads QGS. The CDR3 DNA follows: TGTGCTCTTGGGGAAACGGGAACGGTCGTACAAAACACCGATAAACTCATCTTT. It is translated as CALGETGTVVQNTDKLIF.

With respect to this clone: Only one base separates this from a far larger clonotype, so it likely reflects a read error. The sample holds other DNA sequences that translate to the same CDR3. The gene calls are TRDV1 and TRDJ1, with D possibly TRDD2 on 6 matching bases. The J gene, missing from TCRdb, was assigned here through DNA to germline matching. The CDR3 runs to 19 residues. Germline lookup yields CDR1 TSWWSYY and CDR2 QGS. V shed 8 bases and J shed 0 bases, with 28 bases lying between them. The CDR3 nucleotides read TGTGCTCTTTCCTACCGGGATGGTAGAGGGTTGCAGTACACCGATAAACTCATCTTT. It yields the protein CALSYRDGRGLQYTDKLIF.

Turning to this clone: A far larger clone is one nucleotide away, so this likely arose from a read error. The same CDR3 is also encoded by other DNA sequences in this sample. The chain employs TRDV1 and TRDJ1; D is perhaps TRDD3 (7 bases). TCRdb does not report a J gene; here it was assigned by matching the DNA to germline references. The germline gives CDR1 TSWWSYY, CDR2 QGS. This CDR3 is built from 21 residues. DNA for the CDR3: TGCGCTCTTGGGGAACTAGCCCCTCGGCCTTCCGTCTGGGGGTCCCTGTTCCAACTCATCTTT. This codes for CALGELAPRPSVWGSLFQLIF.

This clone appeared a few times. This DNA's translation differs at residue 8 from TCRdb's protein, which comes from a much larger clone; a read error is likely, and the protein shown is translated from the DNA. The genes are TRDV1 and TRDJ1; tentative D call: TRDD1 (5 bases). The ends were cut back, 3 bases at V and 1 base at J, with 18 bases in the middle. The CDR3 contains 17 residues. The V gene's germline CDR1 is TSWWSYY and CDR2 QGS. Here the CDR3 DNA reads TGTGCTCTTGGGGACCCCCCAATAGGCGGTAGCACCGATAAACTCATCTTT. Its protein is CALGDPPIGGSTDKLIF.

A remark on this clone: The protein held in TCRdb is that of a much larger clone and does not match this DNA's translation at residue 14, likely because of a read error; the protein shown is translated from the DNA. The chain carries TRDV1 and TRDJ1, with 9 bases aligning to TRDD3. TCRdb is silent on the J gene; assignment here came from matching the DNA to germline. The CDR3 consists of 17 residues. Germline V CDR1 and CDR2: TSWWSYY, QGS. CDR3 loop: CALGDYRWGIRADELIF. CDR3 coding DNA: TGTGCTCTTGGGGACTACCGCTGGGGGATTAGGGCCGATGAACTCATCTTT.